Listed here is a single T cell receptor beta chain. The target antigen is unknown. This sample is drawn from a study of CD8 T cells in Susac syndrome. When the RNA was reverse transcribed, random hexamers were used with an input of roughly 0.45 to 1 ug. The authors amplified TCR beta CDR3 across 54 Vbeta and 13 Jbeta using immunoSEQ multiplex PCR. TCRdb passed the immunoSEQ multiplex PCR reads through MiXCR, listing each CDR3 protein once. The sample carries 350,000 to 550,000 distinct CDR3 sequences, approximately 89% recorded once. The multiple sclerosis controls comprised treatment-naive patients whose relapsing-remitting disease was stable or active. CD8+ and CD4+ T cells were negatively isolated; TEMRA cells were FACS-enriched. Regarding the study as a whole: The relatively small number of individuals in the TCR sequencing and HLA analysis was acknowledged by the study.

After removal of 0 bases from V and 3 bases from J, the junction contained 12 bases not matched to a gene. The length of the CDR3 is 18 residues. The germline gives CDR1 SGDLS, CDR2 YYNGEE. Material for sequencing was CD8+ T cells from PBMCs. This receptor was taken from a human donor with multiple sclerosis. The chain links TRBV9 to TRBJ2-5; TRBD1 matches 9 bases. The CDR3 here is CASSVDTGGGLFEETQYF. In DNA, the CDR3 is TGTGCCAGCAGCGTAGACACAGGGGGCGGCCTCTTTGAAGAGACCCAGTACTTC.